The 23 T cell receptor beta chains reported below all come from one sample, sequenced in a study of blood T cells in healthy people across ages. A second PCR of about 7 to 12 cycles used a sample-barcoded 5' primer and a J-beta primer mix. TCRdb independently ran MiXCR on the 5' RACE reads; one entry per CDR3 protein. The top ten clones hold roughly 7.9% of a sample with fewer than 1.5 million distinct CDR3 sequences, 42% of them seen once. The sample comprised blood. These receptors originate from a young woman in good health.

This clonotype was seen only a few times. This chain connects TRBV3-1 to TRBJ1-1; the match to TRBD1 covers 8 bases. The CDR3 consists of 15 residues. The V gene end was trimmed by 4 bases and the J gene end by 3 bases; junction bases not matched to a gene: 7. CDR1 is LGHDT, CDR2 YNNKEL, per germline (reference sequence). The CDR3 nucleotides are TGTGCCAGCAGCCTCCACGGACAGGGAGACACTGAAGCTTTCTTT. It encodes CASSLHGQGDTEAFF. Full variable domain (missing parts from reference TRBV3-1 and TRBJ1-1): DTAVSQTPKYLVTQMGNDKSIKCEQNLGHDTMYWYKQDSKKFLKIMFSYNNKELIINETVPNRFSPKSPDKAHLNLHINSLELGDSAVYFCASSLHGQGDTEAFFGQGTRLTVV.

This chain connects TRBV5-1 to TRBJ2-3, with TRBD2 matching over 9 bases. Germline CDR1 SGHRS, CDR2 YFSETQ. Trimming took 0 bases from V and 5 from J; bases not matched to a gene: 1. This CDR3 has 14 amino acids. The CDR3: CASSLELAGDTQYF. CDR3 DNA: TGCGCCAGCAGCTTGGAACTAGCGGGAGATACGCAGTATTTT.

This clonotype was detected a few times. This sequence may be a read error, since a much larger clone differs from it by one base. The J gene is TRBJ2-1, the V gene TRBV20-1, with D possibly matching TRBD2 (6 bases). V dropped 6 bases and J dropped 13 bases, with 22 bases sitting between them. Germline V CDR1 and CDR2: DFQATT, SNEGSKA (reference sequence). This CDR3 comprises 13 residues. CDR3 coding DNA: TGCAGTGCCATCCATGGGGGGAGGCAGACCCAGTTCTTC. Protein product: CSAIHGGRQTQFF.

V gene TRBV2 combines with J gene TRBJ2-2; perhaps TRBD1 as D (6 bases). The germline CDR1 and CDR2 sequences are SNHLY and FYNNEI. The CDR3 sequence is 15 residues long. V was cut by 4 bases and J by 0 bases, with 9 bases left in between. CDR3 residues: CASSVKGANTGELFF. For the CDR3, the DNA is TGTGCCAGCAGTGTGAAGGGGGCGAACACCGGGGAGCTGTTTTTT.

This clonotype was recorded a few times. V and J are TRBV12-3 or TRBV12-4 and TRBJ2-1; D is unresolved. This CDR3 has 15 amino acids. The V and J ends lost 4 bases and 8 bases respectively, with 18 bases between them. CDR3 amino acids: CASSSHWPLSDEQFF. CDR3 DNA sequence: TGTGCCAGCAGTTCTCACTGGCCATTAAGCGATGAGCAGTTCTTC.

This clonotype was seen a handful of times. The chain joins TRBV25-1 to TRBJ1-2; D is perhaps TRBD1 (6 bases). Germline-derived CDR1 and CDR2 are MGHDK and SYGVNS. V was trimmed by 2 bases and J by 4 bases, leaving 11 bases between them. This CDR3 has 14 residues. CDR3 residues: CASSEQGQRYGYTF. The CDR3 DNA reads TGTGCCAGCAGTGAACAGGGACAACGCTATGGCTACACCTTC.

This clonotype was seen a few times. The chain is built from TRBV4-2 and TRBJ1-4; D remains unclear. The ends were cut back, 3 bases at V and 5 bases at J, with 13 bases in the middle. The CDR3 totals 15 residues. Germline lookup yields CDR1 LGHNA and CDR2 YNFKEQ. The CDR3 spells CASSHPGSLNEKLFF. CDR3 in DNA: TGTGCCAGCAGCCATCCGGGATCTTTGAATGAAAAACTGTTTTTT.

This clonotype came up a few times. The genes are TRBV29-1 and TRBJ2-7; maybe TRBD1 (6 bases). From germline, CDR1 is SQVTM and CDR2 ANQGSEA. The CDR3 length is 14 residues. The germline V and J ends were trimmed by 7 bases and 2 bases, with 18 bases remaining between them. The CDR3 DNA is TGCAGCGCAGGTAGCACAGGGAGCACCTACGAGCAGTACTTC. This encodes CSAGSTGSTYEQYF.

Many counts were recorded for this clonotype. The DNA of the CDR3 is TGCGCCAGCAGCTTGGGCTCAGGGACTAGCGGGAGCGAGCAGTTCTTC. Protein: CASSLGSGTSGSEQFF. The rearrangement uses TRBV5-1 and TRBJ2-1; 14 bases line up with TRBD2. The CDR3 consists of 16 residues. V gave up 0 bases and J gave up 10 bases; unmatched junction bases: 6. Germline lookup yields CDR1 SGHRS and CDR2 YFSETQ.

The count of this clonotype is one. V is TRBV20-1 and J is TRBJ2-5; 12 bases align to TRBD1. Near its end, the DNA agrees better with TRBJ2-7, so the J call may be wrong. Germline V lookup: CDR1 DFQATT, CDR2 SNEGSKA (reference sequence). This CDR3 has 14 residues. CDR3 in amino acids: CSARSGTGGDEQYF. For the CDR3, the DNA is TGCAGTGCTAGATCCGGGACAGGGGGCGACGAGCAGTACTTC.

This clonotype was picked up a small number of times. The chain combines TRBV12-3 or TRBV12-4 with TRBJ2-1; 9 positions match TRBD1. The J segment lost 13 bases and the V segment lost 4 bases, leaving 5 bases of the junction unmatched. This CDR3 region has 12 residues. This chain's CDR3 is CASSWGTGQQFF. In DNA form, the CDR3 reads TGTGCCAGCAGTTGGGGGACAGGGCAACAGTTCTTC.

This clonotype was seen ten or more times. The chain combines TRBV29-1 with TRBJ2-5; TRBD1 matches 10 bases. The J segment lost 5 bases and the V segment lost 4 bases, leaving 1 base of the junction unmatched. Germline CDR1 is SQVTM and CDR2 is ANQGSEA. The CDR3 covers 12 residues. CDR3 amino acids: CSVGDRGETQYF. The CDR3 DNA follows: TGCAGCGTTGGGGACAGGGGTGAGACCCAGTACTTC. Supplemented by reference TRBV29-1 and TRBJ2-5, the full variable domain reads SAVISQKPSRDICQRGTSLTIQCQVDSQVTMMFWYRQQPGQSLTLIATANQGSEATYESGFVIDKFPISRPNLTFSTLTVSNMSPEDSSIYLCSVGDRGETQYFGPGTRLLVL.

This clonotype was counted between two and nine times. This rearrangement joins TRBV6-1 to TRBJ1-2; unclear D gene. This CDR3 is built from 12 residues. The V gene lost 2 bases and the J gene lost 7 bases, with 8 bases spanning the gap. Germline values: CDR1 MNHNS, CDR2 SASEGT. CDR3 sequence reads: CASSEPPSGYTF. The CDR3 DNA is TGTGCCAGCAGTGAACCCCCGTCTGGCTACACCTTC.

The rearrangement joins TRBV3-1 to TRBJ2-7, with 7 bases lining up with TRBD2. There are 17 residues in the CDR3. Germline V CDR1 and CDR2: LGHDT, YNNKEL (reference sequence). Trimming removed 0 bases from V and 3 bases from J; junction bases left unmatched: 11. The CDR3 loop reads CASSQEGGVGDYYEQYF. In DNA, the CDR3 is TGTGCCAGCAGCCAAGAGGGCGGGGTGGGGGACTACTACGAGCAGTACTTC.

The V call is TRBV3-1, the J call TRBJ2-7; D uncertain. Germline V gene sequence: CDR1 LGHDT, CDR2 YNNKEL (reference sequence). This CDR3 is 14 amino acids long. Trimming took 2 bases from V and 4 from J, leaving 12 bases between them. For the CDR3, the DNA is TGTGCCAGCAGCCAACTATCCCCCGGGTACGAGCAGTACTTC. Encoded protein: CASSQLSPGYEQYF.

This clonotype was seen more than once but under ten times. The V call is TRBV7-6, the J call TRBJ2-1; TRBD2 matches 12 bases. This CDR3 spans 16 amino acids. Germline-derived CDR1 and CDR2 are SGHVS and FNYEAQ. V shed 0 bases, J shed 13 bases, and the junction held 10 bases outside the gene matches. The CDR3 DNA reads TGTGCCAGCAGCTTAGCCGAGGCCTCTAGCGGGAGGGCACAGTTCTTC. Translated: CASSLAEASSGRAQFF.

This clonotype has just a few counts. This chain joins TRBV29-1 and TRBJ2-5; 7 nucleotides match TRBD1. Trimming cost V 0 bases and J 2 bases; bases outside gene matches: 3. Germline values: CDR1 SQVTM, CDR2 ANQGSEA. The CDR3 contains 14 residues. The CDR3 sequence: CSVEDEGQQETQYF. CDR3 DNA sequence: TGCAGCGTTGAAGATGAGGGACAGCAAGAGACCCAGTACTTC.

The rearrangement links TRBV7-2 to TRBJ2-7; weak D call: TRBD1 (5 bases). Germline assignment: CDR1 SGHTA and CDR2 FQGNSA. This CDR3 comprises 14 residues. Trimming left V 0 bases short and J 3 bases short, with 9 bases between. As DNA, the CDR3 is TGTGCCAGCAGCTTAGCGGGGCCCTACTACGAGCAGTACTTC. Translation gives CASSLAGPYYEQYF. Looking up the rest from reference TRBV7-2 and TRBJ2-7 gives the full variable domain: GAGVSQSPSNKVTEKGKDVELRCDPISGHTALYWYRQSLGQGLEFLIYFQGNSAPDKSGLPSDRFSAERTGGSVSTLTIQRTQQEDSAVYLCASSLAGPYYEQYFGPGTRLTVT.

This clonotype was observed a handful of times. The rearrangement joins TRBV5-1 to TRBJ2-1; weak D call: TRBD2 (6 bases). Germline loops: CDR1 SGHRS, CDR2 YFSETQ. V was pared by 0 bases and J by 6 bases, with 13 bases between. The CDR3 is made up of 15 amino acids. CDR3 amino acids: CASSLGDGTSNEQFF. CDR3 bases: TGCGCCAGCAGCTTGGGCGACGGGACTTCCAATGAGCAGTTCTTC.

The sample holds a few counts of this clonotype. The chain has TRBV29-1 and TRBJ2-1; 8 nucleotides align to TRBD1. The CDR3 sequence is 18 residues long. V lost 7 bases to trimming and J lost 0 bases; unmatched junction nucleotides: 17. Germline values: CDR1 SQVTM, CDR2 ANQGSEA. CDR3 nucleotides: TGCAGCGCTTACGACAGGGGACATTCTCCGACCTCCTACAATGAGCAGTTCTTC. Protein sequence: CSAYDRGHSPTSYNEQFF.

This clonotype was detected a few times. The rearrangement links TRBV6-1 to TRBJ2-5, with D hard to call. Germline CDR1 MNHNS, CDR2 SASEGT. CDR3 length equals 12 residues. The CDR3 nucleotides read TGTCCACCCGGGTCTGTGGAAGAGACCCAGTACTTC. Translation: CPPGSVEETQYF.

The J gene is TRBJ1-6, the V gene TRBV6-1; TRBD1 matches 10 bases. The germline V gene encodes CDR1 MNHNS and CDR2 SASEGT. Trimming at V came to 1 base and at J to 8 bases, leaving 2 bases not matched to a gene. The CDR3 runs 15 residues. CDR3 loop: CASSEGDRGYSPLHF. Written as DNA, the CDR3 is TGTGCCAGCAGTGAAGGGGACAGGGGCTATTCACCCCTCCACTTT.

The rearrangement links TRBV27 to TRBJ2-7, with TRBD2 identical over 8 bases. Germline values: CDR1 MNHEY, CDR2 SMNVEV (reference sequence). Trimming cost V 9 bases and J 2 bases; bases outside gene matches: 9. The CDR3 extends over 14 amino acids. The CDR3 reads CARAGLVSAYEQYF. In DNA, the CDR3 is TGTGCCAGGGCGGGACTAGTATCTGCCTACGAGCAGTACTTC.